The entry below describes one TCR beta chain. Treatment in this sample: 19 received Ad26.COV2.S at low or high dose, single or two shots; several received placebo; per-sample allocation not given. Material that was analyzed had been drawn on day 63 after the first vaccine or placebo injection. This adult donor, from Boston, was 18-55 years old. This sample was included in a study of Ad26.COV2.S vaccination and SARS-CoV-2 variants. Study at large: The donor belonged to the COV1001 Ad26.COV2.S trial arm.

Measured with immunoSEQ multiplex PCR; TCRdb has only the in-frame clones, and not every one. The table has hundreds of thousands of clones, about 92% seen once. Trimming left V 2 bases short and J 2 bases short, with 14 bases between. CDR1 and CDR2 (germline): SGHDT, YYEEEE. The CDR3 loop spans 16 amino acids. The material sequenced was peripheral blood, taken in a trial of Ad26.COV2.S vaccine versus placebo. The receptor was derived from a person between 18 and 65 years old who received the Ad26.COV2.S COVID-19 vaccine or a placebo. The chain recombines TRBV5-6 with TRBJ1-5; possible D gene TRBD1, 5 bases. This CDR3 reads CASSFLRGGGNQPQHF. CDR3 nucleotides: TGTGCCAGCAGCTTTCTGCGGGGAGGGGGCAATCAGCCCCAGCATTTT.